Sequencing of this TCR beta chain was carried out in a study of tumor-infiltrating lymphocytes in primary liver carcinoma. Study-level background: Donors had hepatocellular carcinoma or combined HCC and intrahepatic cholangiocarcinoma. Tumors were staged T1-T3 N0M0 and measured about 4 to 11 cm across.

Study observations and caveats: Overlap between tumor regions exceeded overlap of tumor with adjacent tissue or blood. With p = 0.039, the top-250-clone fraction in tumors significantly exceeded that in blood.

V was pared by 4 bases and J by 7 bases, with 13 bases between. The CDR3 contains 13 residues. Per the germline V gene, CDR1 is MNHNS and CDR2 is SASEGT. This clonotype has just a few counts. Antigen specificity is unknown. The investigators made TCR beta cDNA from roughly 460 ng total RNA, using a constant-region primer. Investigators got TCR beta libraries out of three nested multiplex PCR rounds, done with slightly modified ARM-PCR. A C-beta reverse primer was combined with TRBV1-TRBV30 forward primers in the first two PCR rounds, and each round had approximately 9 cycles. TCRdb reprocessed the multiplex PCR reads with MiXCR, giving one entry per CDR3 protein. This sample has about 310,000 distinct CDR3 sequences; approximately 54% occur once, and the top ten carry over 15%. For blood RNA, unsorted whole blood served as the source, and germline DNA was extracted too.

Material for sequencing was peripheral blood. This receptor was obtained from a young woman with primary liver carcinoma and hepatitis B virus infection. The chain recombines TRBV6-1 with TRBJ1-2; D uncertain. The CDR3 sequence: CASSVGWEGGYTF. CDR3 sequence (DNA): TGTGCCAGCAGTGTCGGCTGGGAGGGTGGCTACACCTTC.